Below are 17 T cell receptor beta chains sequenced from a single sample in a study of blood T cell repertoires in COVID-19. Clones were read by immunoSEQ multiplex PCR, and TCRdb kept only the in-frame ones, dropping some. The table includes 450,000 to 600,000 clones, approximately 86% detected once. Source material: PBMCs or T cells enriched from blood (not recorded which). The receptor source for this set is a woman aged 18-30 years who had recovered from COVID-19.

The chain combines TRBV12-5 with TRBJ1-4; D gene unclear. Trimming shortened V by 4 bases and J by 7 bases, and 19 bases separated the two germline ends. Germline CDR1 and CDR2: LGHNT and FRNRAP. This CDR3 contains 16 residues. As DNA, the CDR3 is TGTGCTAGTGGTTGGACGGGGAGGGAACGGGTTGAAAAACTGTTTTTT. It encodes CASGWTGRERVEKLFF.

The chain links TRBV14 to TRBJ1-2, with unresolved D. Deletions cut 1 base from V and 8 bases from J, with 5 bases between. The CDR3 loop spans 11 amino acids. In germline, CDR1 is SGHDN, CDR2 FVKESK. In DNA form, the CDR3 reads TGTGCCAGCAGCCAAGGGCGGGGCTACACCTTC. Amino acid sequence: CASSQGRGYTF.

The chain joins TRBV18 to TRBJ2-1, with D possibly TRBD2 on 7 matching bases. V dropped 4 bases and J dropped 7 bases, with 20 bases sitting between them. The V gene's germline CDR1 is KGHSH and CDR2 LQKENI. The length of the CDR3 is 16 residues. This chain's CDR3 is CASSRSVPGGRNEQFF. In DNA, the CDR3 is TGTGCCAGCTCACGTTCGGTCCCGGGGGGCAGGAATGAGCAGTTCTTC.

This clone was seen a single time. CDR3 sequence reads: CASSLSTGGEGGYGYTF. As DNA, the CDR3 is TGTGCCAGCAGCTTAAGTACAGGGGGGGAAGGTGGCTATGGCTACACCTTC. This chain uses TRBV7-2 with TRBJ1-2; TRBD1 matches 8 bases. CDR1 is SGHTA and CDR2 is FQGNSA in the germline V gene. The V and J ends lost 2 bases and 4 bases, in that order; junction bases with no gene match: 12. The CDR3 is 17 residues long.

The chain joins TRBV25-1 to TRBJ2-5; the match to TRBD1 covers 7 bases. This CDR3 spans 14 amino acids. The V gene's germline CDR1 is MGHDK and CDR2 SYGVNS. Trimming cost V 5 bases and J 5 bases; bases outside gene matches: 8. CDR3 sequence: CASSQVTGKETQYF. The CDR3 DNA follows: TGTGCCAGCAGTCAAGTGACAGGGAAGGAGACCCAGTACTTC.

Regarding this clone: One end of the junction fails to match germline, which may point to a read error. This chain connects TRBV7-7 to TRBJ2-3, with unresolved D. The CDR3 loop spans 14 amino acids. Germline loops: CDR1 SSHAT, CDR2 FNYEAQ (reference sequence). The CDR3 bases are TGTGCTAGCAGCTTAGATCCTAGCACAGATACGCAGTATTTT. Residues: CASSLDPSTDTQYF. Full variable domain (rest looked up from reference TRBV7-7 and TRBJ2-3): GAGVSQSPRYKVTKRGQDVTLRCDPISSHATLYWYQQALGQGPEFLTYFNYEAQPDKSGLPSDRFSAERPEGSISTLTIQRTEQRDSAMYRCASSLDPSTDTQYFGPGTRLTVL.

The chain is built from TRBV12-3 or TRBV12-4 and TRBJ1-1; possibly TRBD1 for D (6 bases). The CDR3 is 13 amino acids. Trimming removed 3 bases from V and 10 bases from J, with 15 bases in between. CDR3 region: CASSFHILQGAFF. CDR3 in DNA: TGTGCCAGCAGTTTCCACATCCTACAGGGAGCTTTCTTT.

J is TRBJ2-7 and V is TRBV11-2; 11 bases agree with TRBD2. The germline CDR1 and CDR2 sequences are SGHAT and FQNNGV. Trimming cost V 4 bases and J 3 bases; bases outside gene matches: 8. The CDR3 runs 16 residues. The CDR3 loop is CASSSVLLAGGYEQYF. The CDR3 DNA reads TGTGCCAGCAGCTCTGTTCTCCTAGCGGGGGGCTACGAGCAGTACTTC.

The V gene is TRBV5-4, the J gene TRBJ2-3; possibly TRBD1 for D (5 bases). Trimming shortened V by 0 bases and J by 3 bases, and 11 bases separated the two germline ends. The CDR3 is made up of 15 amino acids. Germline CDR1 reads SGHNT; CDR2 reads YYREEE (reference sequence). The CDR3 bases are TGTGCCAGCAGCTTGGTACAGGTGGGAACAGATACGCAGTATTTT. Translated, it gives CASSLVQVGTDTQYF.

The chain links TRBV7-2 to TRBJ2-7; 10 nucleotides agree with TRBD1. Germline V gene data show CDR1 as SGHTA and CDR2 as FQGNSA. The V segment lost 5 bases and the J segment 0 bases; nucleotides outside the gene matches: 7. CDR3 length: 16 amino acids. The CDR3: CASSRTGGRSSYEQYF. The CDR3 DNA sequence: TGTGCCAGCAGCCGGACAGGGGGTCGAAGCTCCTACGAGCAGTACTTC.

This clone has just one count. This chain connects TRBV30 to TRBJ1-1; TRBD1 is a possible D gene (5 bases). From germline, CDR1 is GTSNPN and CDR2 SVGIG (reference sequence). CDR3 length equals 13 residues. Trimming removed 3 bases at V and 2 bases at J, with 10 bases between. CDR3 DNA: TGTGCCTGGAGACCGGGGGATAACACTGAAGCTTTCTTT. This gives the protein CAWRPGDNTEAFF.

The CDR3 bases are TGCAGCGTTGACGCGGGGCTAGGGGGCCACACCTTC. Amino acid sequence: CSVDAGLGGHTF. The chain carries TRBV29-1 and TRBJ1-2, with 7 bases fitting TRBD1. V gave up 3 bases and J gave up 12 bases; unmatched junction bases: 10. The CDR3 is 12 amino acids. CDR1 is SQVTM and CDR2 is ANQGSEA in the germline V gene.

V is TRBV2 and J is TRBJ1-6, with D possibly TRBD1 on 6 matching bases. Germline V gives CDR1 SNHLY, CDR2 FYNNEI. Trimming pared 5 bases from V and 5 bases from J, leaving 25 bases between. The CDR3 is 19 residues long. The CDR3 spells CASSLRGYRDLPHNSPLHF. CDR3 DNA: TGTGCCAGCAGTCTTCGGGGTTACAGGGATCTTCCCCATAATTCACCCCTCCACTTT. Combining the CDR3 with reference TRBV2 and TRBJ1-6 gives the whole variable domain EPEVTQTPSHQVTQMGQEVILRCVPISNHLYFYWYRQILGQKVEFLVSFYNNEISEKSEIFDDQFSVERPDGSNFTLKIRSTKLEDSAMYFCASSLRGYRDLPHNSPLHFGNGTRLTVT.

This clone was observed once. V is TRBV19 and J is TRBJ2-5; TRBD1 might be the D (7 bases). The CDR3 has 15 residues. Trimming took 3 bases from V and 5 from J, leaving 16 bases between them. Germline CDR1 is LNHDA and CDR2 is SQIVND (reference sequence). The CDR3 DNA reads TGTGCCAGTAGTATCGGCCAGGGGGGTGTGGAGACCCAGTACTTC. This encodes CASSIGQGGVETQYF.

The chain combines TRBV5-6 with TRBJ1-2; no reliable D call. V lost 0 bases and J 4 bases, leaving 13 bases between the germline ends. CDR1 and CDR2 (germline): SGHDT, YYEEEE. This CDR3 region has 15 residues. CDR3 coding DNA: TGTGCCAGCAGCTTGGGGGTCGTAGGGAGCTATGGCTACACCTTC. Encoded protein: CASSLGVVGSYGYTF.

The chain has TRBV6-8 and TRBJ1-2; D is perhaps TRBD1 (6 bases). CDR1 MNHGY and CDR2 SAAAGT come from the germline V gene. CDR3 length: 15 amino acids. Deletions cut 6 bases from V and 3 bases from J, with 17 bases between. The CDR3 DNA reads TGTGCCAGCAGCCGCGGGGGGGCTGGGGACTATGGCTACACCTTC. It specifies CASSRGGAGDYGYTF.

The chain uses TRBV25-1 and TRBJ2-5; 10 bases map to TRBD1. Germline V gene data show CDR1 as MGHDK and CDR2 as SYGVNS. The V and J ends lost 7 bases and 2 bases, in that order; junction bases with no gene match: 1. The CDR3 runs 13 residues. The CDR3 coding sequence is TGTGCCAGCACGGACAGGGGGCAAGAGACCCAGTACTTC. Its translation: CASTDRGQETQYF.